The 21 T cell receptor beta chains given below trace back to one sample, sequenced in a study of graft-versus-host responses after intestinal transplantation. These receptors lack a known antigen. Assay used: immunoSEQ multiplex PCR; TCRdb lists only in-frame clones, some missing. The sample consists of fewer than 90,000 clones, about 94% of them appearing once. The specimen was unstimulated CD4+ T cells sorted from spleen or lymph node cells, collected before transplant. The source of these receptors is a human donor who was the organ donor for an intestinal transplant.

The rearrangement links TRBV18 to TRBJ2-4, with D tentatively TRBD1 or TRBD2 (6 bases each). This CDR3 spans 15 amino acids. V lost 3 bases and J lost 0, with 9 bases in between. The germline V gene has CDR1 KGHSH and CDR2 LQKENI. The DNA of the CDR3 is TGTGCCAGCTCACCTGGGGGGCTAGCCAAAAACATTCAGTACTTC. Encoded protein: CASSPGGLAKNIQYF.

This clone has a handful of counts. V is TRBV6-1 and J is TRBJ1-3; a possible D gene is TRBD1 (6 bases). Germline V gene sequence: CDR1 MNHNS, CDR2 SASEGT. V was pared by 1 base and J by 2 bases, with 9 bases between. The CDR3 length is 15 residues. This chain's CDR3 is CASSEGRGTGNTIYF. The CDR3, as DNA: TGTGCCAGCAGTGAAGGCAGGGGTACTGGAAACACCATATATTTT.

The genes are TRBV5-1 and TRBJ2-1; 8 bases agree with TRBD2. Germline CDR1 SGHRS, CDR2 YFSETQ. The trim removed 5 bases at V and 3 bases at J, leaving 4 bases unmatched. CDR3 size: 14 residues. Written as DNA, the CDR3 is TGCGCCAGCAGTATTACTAGCGGCTACAATGAGCAGTTCTTC. Its translation is CASSITSGYNEQFF.

The chain uses TRBV11-2 and TRBJ1-4; D is unresolved. The V end lost 1 base, the J end lost 4 bases, and 16 bases lay between the germline ends. Germline V gene lookup returns CDR1 SGHAT and CDR2 FQNNGV. The CDR3 is 17 amino acids. The CDR3 protein is CASSLVGSSYNNEKLFF. The CDR3 DNA sequence: TGTGCCAGCAGCTTAGTCGGTAGCAGTTACAATAATGAAAAACTGTTTTTT.

The chain employs TRBV2 and TRBJ1-1; 7 bases agree with TRBD1. The CDR3 covers 12 residues. V trimming: 4 bases; J trimming: 10 bases; junction bases outside the gene matches: 6. The germline V gene encodes CDR1 SNHLY and CDR2 FYNNEI. The CDR3 loop is CASSVERGRAFF. For the CDR3, the DNA is TGTGCCAGCAGTGTTGAAAGGGGGCGAGCTTTCTTT.

The chain links TRBV30 to TRBJ2-2, with D perhaps matching TRBD1 (6 bases). CDR1 and CDR2 (germline): GTSNPN, SVGIG (reference sequence). CDR3 length equals 15 residues. The ends were cut back, 0 bases at V and 1 base at J, with 9 bases in the middle. The CDR3 nucleotides read TGTGCCTGGAGTGTTGGCAGGGGGAACACCGGGGAGCTGTTTTTT. This gives the protein CAWSVGRGNTGELFF.

CDR3 DNA sequence: TGTGCCAGCAGCTTGGGGGGGGCGTTAAGGCTAACCGGGACCGGGGAGCTGTTTTTT. This gives the protein CASSLGGALRLTGTGELFF. V and J are TRBV5-4 and TRBJ2-2; either TRBD1 or TRBD2 may fit D (6 bases each). V lost 0 bases to trimming and J lost 5 bases, with 23 bases between them. There are 19 residues in the CDR3. The germline V gene has CDR1 SGHNT and CDR2 YYREEE (reference sequence).

This chain joins TRBV9 and TRBJ1-1; D unclear. Germline V gene data show CDR1 as SGDLS and CDR2 as YYNGEE. The CDR3 contains 14 residues. Trimming stripped 2 bases from V and 1 base from J, with 9 bases between. Here the CDR3 reads CASSVQSQNTEAFF. DNA for the CDR3: TGTGCCAGCAGCGTTCAGAGTCAGAACACTGAAGCTTTCTTT. Complete variable domain (other parts from reference TRBV9 and TRBJ1-1): DSGVTQTPKHLITATGQRVTLRCSPRSGDLSVYWYQQSLDQGLQFLIQYYNGEERAKGNILERFSAQQFPDLHSELNLSSLELGDSALYFCASSVQSQNTEAFFGQGTRLTVV.

This chain joins TRBV6-5 and TRBJ1-6; 9 nucleotides match TRBD1. Trimming removed 4 bases from V and 9 bases from J; junction bases left unmatched: 7. This CDR3 spans 15 amino acids. In germline, CDR1 is MNHEY, CDR2 SVGAGI. The CDR3 is CASSWTGTGTSPLHF. CDR3 bases: TGTGCCAGCAGTTGGACCGGGACAGGGACTTCACCCCTCCACTTT.

V usage is TRBV28 and J usage is TRBJ1-2, with D perhaps TRBD1 (5 bases). Trimming cost V 5 bases and J 3 bases, with 10 bases left between them. CDR1 MDHEN and CDR2 SYDVKM come from the germline V gene. The CDR3 runs to 13 residues. CDR3 amino acids: CASSAGSHYGYTF. DNA for the CDR3: TGTGCCAGCAGTGCAGGGTCGCACTATGGCTACACCTTC.

V usage is TRBV6-1 and J usage is TRBJ2-5, with D unclear. The tail of the sequence fits TRBJ2-7 better, so the J call may be wrong. CDR3 length equals 15 residues. Per germline, CDR1 MNHNS and CDR2 SASEGT. The CDR3 loop reads CASSEGLSMVYEQYF. For the CDR3, the DNA is TGTGCCAGCAGTGAAGGATTATCGATGGTCTACGAGCAGTACTTC.

The genes are TRBV15 and TRBJ2-7; 10 bases match TRBD1. CDR3 size: 18 residues. Germline V lookup: CDR1 LNHNV, CDR2 YYDKDF (reference sequence). The V segment lost 0 bases and the J segment 6 bases; nucleotides outside the gene matches: 14. The CDR3 sequence is CATSREPGAHRTGGEQYF. The CDR3 DNA sequence: TGTGCCACCAGCAGAGAACCCGGTGCGCATCGGACAGGGGGCGAGCAGTACTTC. Full variable domain (outside the CDR3, taken from reference TRBV15 and TRBJ2-7): DAMVIQNPRYQVTQFGKPVTLSCSQTLNHNVMYWYQQKSSQAPKLLFHYYDKDFNNEADTPDNFQSRRPNTSFCFLDIRSPGLGDTAMYLCATSREPGAHRTGGEQYFGPGTRLTVT.

This sequence joins TRBV5-1 and TRBJ2-3; 8 nucleotides agree with TRBD2. This CDR3 spans 16 amino acids. J gave up 1 base and V 0 bases, and 4 bases lay outside the gene matches. Germline CDR1 SGHRS, CDR2 YFSETQ. The CDR3 nucleotides read TGCGCCAGCAGCTTGGCTCCAGCGGGAGGCACAGATACGCAGTATTTT. It codes for CASSLAPAGGTDTQYF.

As DNA, the CDR3 is TGTGCCAGCAGCTTAGCGGTCCCCAGGGGGGGTAGCGAGCAGTACTTC. It encodes CASSLAVPRGGSEQYF. The V and J genes are TRBV7-2 and TRBJ2-7; D might be TRBD1 or TRBD2, each matching 7 bases. Trimming shortened V by 0 bases and J by 6 bases, and 18 bases separated the two germline ends. Per germline, CDR1 SGHTA and CDR2 FQGNSA. This CDR3 region has 16 residues.

The chain combines TRBV18 with TRBJ2-1; possible D gene TRBD1, 5 bases. V was shortened by 2 bases and J by 0 bases, with 11 bases between the two germline ends. CDR3 size: 16 residues. CDR1 and CDR2 from the germline V gene are KGHSH and LQKENI. In DNA form, the CDR3 reads TGTGCCAGCTCACCATGGTCAGGGCTCTCCTACAATGAGCAGTTCTTC. Protein product: CASSPWSGLSYNEQFF.

V and J are TRBV5-1 and TRBJ1-1, with TRBD1 matching over 7 bases. The CDR3 loop spans 14 amino acids. Germline V gives CDR1 SGHRS, CDR2 YFSETQ. The V segment lost 3 bases and the J segment 4 bases; nucleotides outside the gene matches: 6. The CDR3: CASSSDRKGTEAFF. The CDR3 nucleotides are TGCGCCAGCAGCTCGGACAGGAAGGGCACTGAAGCTTTCTTT.

CDR3 sequence (DNA): TGTGCCAGCAGCTTGATGACAGGGCCAACCTACGAGCAGTACTTC. Protein product: CASSLMTGPTYEQYF. The rearrangement joins TRBV5-5 to TRBJ2-7, with TRBD1 identical over 7 bases. Per germline, CDR1 SGHKS and CDR2 YYEKEE (reference sequence). With V trimmed by 1 base and J by 2 bases, 6 bases remained unmatched. The CDR3 is made up of 15 amino acids.

This chain connects TRBV28 to TRBJ1-6, with unresolved D. The germline V gene has CDR1 MDHEN and CDR2 SYDVKM. Trimming shortened V by 4 bases and J by 9 bases, and 16 bases separated the two germline ends. The CDR3 has 15 amino acids. The chain's CDR3 is CASSWVKLRTSPLHF. In DNA form, the CDR3 reads TGTGCCAGCAGTTGGGTTAAGCTACGGACTTCACCCCTCCACTTT.

The chain carries TRBV4-2 and TRBJ1-5; D uncertain. The CDR3 is 14 amino acids. Trimming took off 1 base at V and 7 bases at J, with 11 bases between the two ends. The V gene's germline CDR1 is LGHNA and CDR2 YNFKEQ. CDR3 nucleotides: TGTGCCAGCAGCCAAGTTGAAGCCACCCAGCCCCAGCATTTT. It yields the protein CASSQVEATQPQHF.

The rearrangement joins TRBV5-8 to TRBJ1-1; no reliable D call. The CDR3 spans 17 residues. The V gene lost 1 base and the J gene lost 1 base, with 17 bases spanning the gap. Germline CDR1 and CDR2: SGHTS and YDEGEE. The CDR3 region is CASSLISRTSTNTEAFF. For the CDR3, the DNA is TGTGCCAGCAGCTTGATATCGCGCACCTCGACGAACACTGAAGCTTTCTTT.

This rearrangement joins TRBV30 to TRBJ1-2; 7 bases line up with TRBD1. This CDR3 contains 14 residues. The ends lost 2 bases at V and 5 bases at J; junction bases unmatched: 8. Germline assignment: CDR1 GTSNPN and CDR2 SVGIG (reference sequence). The DNA for the CDR3 is TGTGCCTGGAGTCAAGTAGGACAGGCTTATGGCTACACCTTC. Residues: CAWSQVGQAYGYTF.